This TCR beta chain was recovered during a study of T cell responses to AZD1222 COVID-19 vaccine. The CDR3 is made up of 12 amino acids. The V end was cut by 5 bases, the J end by 2 bases, with 7 bases between. Germline assignment: CDR1 MDHEN and CDR2 SYDVKM. Sequencing used immunoSEQ multiplex PCR; TCRdb keeps in-frame clones, though not all of them. The sample consists of over 130,000 clones, roughly 88% of them appearing once. The V call is TRBV28, the J call TRBJ2-7; possibly TRBD2 for D (5 bases). The input for sequencing was peripheral blood, taken 28 days after the second AZD1222 dose. The TCR was taken from an adult who received the AZD1222 COVID-19 vaccine. The CDR3 sequence: CASSLGAYEQYF. DNA for the CDR3: TGTGCCAGCAGTCTCGGGGCCTACGAGCAGTACTTC.